The T cell receptor (beta chain) described here comes from a study of T cell responses to AZD1222 COVID-19 vaccine. V was shortened by 1 base and J by 3 bases, with 9 bases between the two germline ends. This CDR3 spans 14 amino acids. Germline CDR1 and CDR2: SGHVS and FNYEAQ. Using immunoSEQ multiplex PCR, the repertoire was profiled, and TCRdb retains in-frame clones only, with some absent. The sample consists of around 89,000 clones, approximately 90% of them appearing once. The sample consisted of peripheral blood, taken on day 0 of AZD1222 vaccination. This TCR was recovered from an adult in good health. This chain links TRBV7-6 with TRBJ1-1; D remains ambiguous. Written as DNA, the CDR3 is TGTGCCAGCAGCTTAGTTGGGGTGGACACTGAAGCTTTCTTT. Translated, it gives CASSLVGVDTEAFF.